The 31 T cell receptor beta chains in this list originate from one sample, sequenced in a study of cytomegalovirus exposure and HLA in healthy donors. Both 60 Vbeta primers and 13 Jbeta primers went into the PCR. The repertoire was sequenced with immunoSEQ multiplex PCR; TCRdb's copy has only in-frame clones and lacks some. The repertoire holds roughly 110,000 clones, with over 70% as singletons. The sequencing input was PBMCs. These receptors originate from a female donor in good health and CMV-seronegative.

The chain carries TRBV19 and TRBJ1-1; TRBD1 is a possible D gene (5 bases). Germline CDR1 is LNHDA and CDR2 is SQIVND (reference sequence). The CDR3 consists of 13 residues. V dropped 6 bases and J dropped 5 bases, with 13 bases sitting between them. CDR3 amino acids: CASRYRGWTEAFF. The CDR3 nucleotides read TGTGCCAGTAGGTACCGGGGGTGGACTGAAGCTTTCTTT.

The V gene is TRBV9, the J gene TRBJ2-3, with 7 nucleotides matching TRBD2. CDR1 is SGDLS and CDR2 is YYNGEE in the germline V gene. CDR3 length: 14 amino acids. V lost 4 bases and J lost 2; bases outside the gene matches: 4. This chain's CDR3 is CASSSRDYTDTQYF. The CDR3, as DNA: TGTGCCAGCAGCTCCCGGGACTACACAGATACGCAGTATTTT. Full variable domain (outside the CDR3, taken from reference TRBV9 and TRBJ2-3): DSGVTQTPKHLITATGQRVTLRCSPRSGDLSVYWYQQSLDQGLQFLIQYYNGEERAKGNILERFSAQQFPDLHSELNLSSLELGDSALYFCASSSRDYTDTQYFGPGTRLTVL.

The chain has TRBV5-1 and TRBJ1-1, with TRBD1 identical over 7 bases. Germline values: CDR1 SGHRS, CDR2 YFSETQ. The CDR3 is 15 residues long. The junction had 11 bases not matched to a gene; V was cut back by 0 bases and J by 9 bases. CDR3 sequence reads: CASSLDPGGSTKAFF. CDR3 DNA: TGCGCCAGCAGCTTGGATCCAGGGGGATCCACGAAAGCTTTCTTT.

The chain couples TRBV5-5 to TRBJ2-3, with 13 bases lining up with TRBD2. Per germline, CDR1 SGHKS and CDR2 YYEKEE (reference sequence). V trimming: 4 bases; J trimming: 6 bases; junction bases outside the gene matches: 2. The CDR3 spans 14 residues. The DNA for the CDR3 is TGTGCCAGCAGCCCACTAGCGGGAGGGGATACGCAGTATTTT. This translates into CASSPLAGGDTQYF.

The table lists this clone with a count of one. The V call is TRBV5-1, the J call TRBJ2-7; 8 positions agree with TRBD2. Germline CDR1 SGHRS, CDR2 YFSETQ. The CDR3 has 14 amino acids. The V segment lost 2 bases and the J segment 5 bases; nucleotides outside the gene matches: 6. CDR3 DNA: TGCGCCAGCAGCTTTTCGGGAGGGCCTAACGAGCAGTACTTC. It translates to CASSFSGGPNEQYF.

This sequence joins TRBV29-1 and TRBJ1-2, with D unresolved. V was shortened by 7 bases and J by 4 bases, with 16 bases between the two germline ends. This CDR3 has 13 residues. Germline CDR1 and CDR2: SQVTM and ANQGSEA. The DNA of the CDR3 is TGCAGCGGAATCCTGGAGCAAACCTATGGCTACACCTTC. Protein product: CSGILEQTYGYTF.

The chain joins TRBV30 to TRBJ2-7, with 12 nucleotides matching TRBD2. J was trimmed by 7 bases and V by 2 bases; bases with no gene match: 9. The CDR3 length is 15 residues. Germline CDR1 and CDR2: GTSNPN and SVGIG (reference sequence). The CDR3 nucleotides read TGTGCCTGGAGTTTTGGACTAGCGGGATCGGGTGAGCAGTACTTC. Protein product: CAWSFGLAGSGEQYF.

This chain uses TRBV19 with TRBJ2-1; 8 nucleotides align to TRBD2. Unmatched junction bases numbered 9, after V lost 3 bases and J lost 5 bases. The CDR3 covers 16 residues. Looked up from germline, CDR1 is LNHDA and CDR2 is SQIVND (reference sequence). The CDR3 sequence: CASSIRPSGYNNEQFF. In nucleotides, the CDR3 is TGTGCCAGTAGTATTCGGCCTAGCGGGTATAACAATGAGCAGTTCTTC. Filled out from reference TRBV19 and TRBJ2-1, the complete variable domain reads DGGITQSPKYLFRKEGQNVTLSCEQNLNHDAMYWYRQDPGQGLRLIYYSQIVNDFQKGDIAEGYSVSREKKESFPLTVTSAQKNPTAFYLCASSIRPSGYNNEQFFGPGTRLTVL.

This clone was observed a handful of times. V gene TRBV25-1 combines with J gene TRBJ1-4; D not resolved. The CDR3 is 14 amino acids. Germline CDR1 MGHDK, CDR2 SYGVNS. V shed 1 base and J shed 3 bases, with 6 bases lying between them. CDR3 region: CASSELASNEKLFF. The CDR3, as DNA: TGTGCCAGCAGTGAATTAGCGTCTAATGAAAAACTGTTTTTT.

The rearrangement uses TRBV7-2 and TRBJ2-1; 10 bases agree with TRBD2. CDR1 and CDR2 (germline): SGHTA, FQGNSA. The CDR3 covers 17 residues. V dropped 2 bases and J dropped 2; count of bases not matched to a gene: 6. CDR3 sequence (DNA): TGTGCCAGCAGCTTAAGCGTAGCGGGAGGCCCCTACAATGAGCAGTTCTTC. Residues: CASSLSVAGGPYNEQFF.

Here the CDR3 reads CASRTTSGGNEQFF. The CDR3 DNA is TGTGCCAGCAGGACTACTAGCGGGGGTAATGAGCAGTTCTTC. This rearrangement joins TRBV7-9 to TRBJ2-1; 11 bases align to TRBD2. J gave up 7 bases and V 6 bases, and 5 bases lay outside the gene matches. The germline gives CDR1 SEHNR, CDR2 FQNEAQ (reference sequence). This CDR3 is built from 14 residues.

This chain joins TRBV19 and TRBJ2-5; D is perhaps TRBD1 (8 bases). This CDR3 has 15 residues. V lost 8 bases and J lost 0, with 16 bases in between. Germline V gene lookup returns CDR1 LNHDA and CDR2 SQIVND (reference sequence). The CDR3 nucleotides are TGTGCCAGTGCTGGACAGGGAGGGTACCAAGAGACCCAGTACTTC. Its translation is CASAGQGGYQETQYF.

This clone has more than one count but fewer than ten. The gene calls are TRBV6-5 and TRBJ2-2; TRBD1 agrees at 10 bases. Germline V gene sequence: CDR1 MNHEY, CDR2 SVGAGI. The CDR3 runs to 14 residues. V was clipped by 9 bases and J by 6 bases; unmatched bases: 7. The CDR3 loop reads CASGTGAQAGELFF. The CDR3 DNA sequence: TGTGCCAGTGGGACAGGGGCTCAAGCCGGGGAGCTGTTTTTT.

Written as DNA, the CDR3 is TGTGCCAGCAGCTTGAGGCCACTAGCGGGAGGGCCTCAGAGCTCCTACAATGAGCAGTTCTTC. Translated: CASSLRPLAGGPQSSYNEQFF. The chain joins TRBV7-6 to TRBJ2-1, with TRBD2 matching over 13 bases. V shed 3 bases and J 0 bases; nucleotides not matched to a gene: 14. Germline V CDR1 and CDR2: SGHVS, FNYEAQ. The CDR3 has 21 residues.

This clone occurred a few times. This CDR3 is CASSQGFGRRSAEAFF. The CDR3 DNA sequence: TGTGCCAGCAGCCAAGGGTTCGGAAGGCGGAGCGCTGAAGCTTTCTTT. The rearrangement joins TRBV14 to TRBJ1-1; the D is unclear. The germline V and J ends were trimmed by 1 base and 6 bases, with 18 bases remaining between them. CDR1 and CDR2 (germline): SGHDN, FVKESK. The CDR3 loop spans 16 amino acids.

The rearrangement joins TRBV7-2 to TRBJ2-1, with 8 bases identical to TRBD2. Germline V gene data show CDR1 as SGHTA and CDR2 as FQGNSA. The CDR3 is made up of 18 amino acids. V lost 0 bases and J lost 7; bases outside the gene matches: 14. The CDR3 DNA follows: TGTGCCAGCAGCTTAGCCCCCCGAGCGGGAGCCGGGGCGAATGAGCAGTTCTTC. Amino acid sequence: CASSLAPRAGAGANEQFF.

The J gene is TRBJ2-4, the V gene TRBV6-5, with TRBD1 matching over 9 bases. The V gene end was trimmed by 0 bases and the J gene end by 7 bases; junction bases not matched to a gene: 4. Germline V CDR1 and CDR2: MNHEY, SVGAGI. The CDR3 contains 15 residues. The CDR3 nucleotides read TGTGCCAGCAGTTACTCGGTGGACAGGGGTAACATTCAGTACTTC. This sequence encodes CASSYSVDRGNIQYF.

This rearrangement joins TRBV5-5 to TRBJ2-1; D is unclear. The CDR3 is made up of 16 amino acids. The germline gives CDR1 SGHKS, CDR2 YYEKEE (reference sequence). With 0 bases removed from V and 1 base from J, the gap between germline ends came to 11 bases. The CDR3 nucleotides read TGTGCCAGCAGCTTGGCAGGCCGTAATTCCTACAATGAGCAGTTCTTC. It codes for CASSLAGRNSYNEQFF. The complete variable domain, with remaining parts taken from reference TRBV5-5 and TRBJ2-1, reads DAGVTQSPTHLIKTRGQQVTLRCSPISGHKSVSWYQQVLGQGPQFIFQYYEKEERGRGNFPDRFSARQFPNYSSELNVNALLLGDSALYLCASSLAGRNSYNEQFFGPGTRLTVL.

The chain joins TRBV27 to TRBJ1-1; D may be TRBD1 (5 bases). Germline V gives CDR1 MNHEY, CDR2 SMNVEV (reference sequence). Trimming shortened V by 7 bases and J by 4 bases, and 16 bases separated the two germline ends. CDR3 size: 14 residues. Written as DNA, the CDR3 is TGTGCCAGCACCCCCGGAGGGGTGAGCACTGAAGCTTTCTTT. Encoded protein: CASTPGGVSTEAFF.

This clone was observed once. The chain has TRBV27 and TRBJ2-3; TRBD1 might be the D (5 bases). Germline CDR1 is MNHEY and CDR2 is SMNVEV (reference sequence). The CDR3 runs to 12 residues. Trimming pared 5 bases from V and 6 bases from J, leaving 9 bases between. CDR3 sequence (DNA): TGTGCCAGCAGTCCCACAGGCGATACGCAGTATTTT. It is translated as CASSPTGDTQYF.

V and J are TRBV9 and TRBJ1-1; 7 bases match TRBD1. Germline V gene sequence: CDR1 SGDLS, CDR2 YYNGEE. J lost 0 bases, V lost 3 bases, and 2 bases had no gene match. This CDR3 comprises 14 residues. CDR3 residues: CASSAQGMNTEAFF. The CDR3 DNA reads TGTGCCAGCAGCGCACAGGGGATGAACACTGAAGCTTTCTTT.

This clone was seen a handful of times. The CDR3 coding sequence is TGTGCCAGCAGCTTAGCGGGGACATGGGGGCAAATGAACACTGAAGCTTTCTTT. Translated, it gives CASSLAGTWGQMNTEAFF. J is TRBJ1-1 and V is TRBV11-3, with a possible D match to TRBD1 (6 bases). The V end was cut by 1 base, the J end by 0 bases, with 18 bases between. Germline values: CDR1 SGHNT, CDR2 YENEEA. The CDR3 runs to 18 residues.

The chain employs TRBV27 and TRBJ1-5, with TRBD1 matching over 8 bases. The length of the CDR3 is 14 residues. Germline assignment: CDR1 MNHEY and CDR2 SMNVEV (reference sequence). V was clipped by 3 bases and J by 4 bases; unmatched bases: 2. CDR3 nucleotide sequence: TGTGCCAGCAGTTTCCAGGGGGCGAATCAGCCCCAGCATTTT. It specifies CASSFQGANQPQHF.

The DNA of the CDR3 is TGTGCCAGTCAAATCGGACAGGGGCCAACCTGGGGATTCTACGAGCAGTACTTC. As protein: CASQIGQGPTWGFYEQYF. This chain connects TRBV19 to TRBJ2-7; the match to TRBD1 covers 9 bases. This CDR3 region has 18 residues. CDR1 LNHDA and CDR2 SQIVND come from the germline V gene (reference sequence). V dropped 8 bases and J dropped 3; count of bases not matched to a gene: 20.

This chain connects TRBV4-3 to TRBJ1-2; the D is unclear. The CDR3 length is 12 residues. The germline V gene has CDR1 LGHNA and CDR2 YSLEER. Trimming stripped 3 bases from V and 8 bases from J, with 10 bases between. CDR3 in amino acids: CASSQRAGGYTF. In nucleotides, the CDR3 is TGCGCCAGCAGCCAGAGGGCCGGGGGCTACACCTTC.

The CDR3, as DNA: TGTGCCAGCAGTTACACACAGGGGGCCGTCGGGGAGCTGTTTTTT. Amino acid sequence: CASSYTQGAVGELFF. The chain joins TRBV6-6 to TRBJ2-2; 9 nucleotides match TRBD1. This CDR3 contains 15 residues. The V gene's germline CDR1 is MNHNY and CDR2 SVGAGI (reference sequence). V lost 2 bases, J lost 7 bases, and 5 bases stayed unmatched.

V and J are TRBV29-1 and TRBJ2-3; 14 positions match TRBD2. The junction had 3 bases not matched to a gene; V was cut back by 4 bases and J by 6 bases. The CDR3 has 14 residues. CDR1 is SQVTM, CDR2 ANQGSEA, per germline. CDR3 in DNA: TGCAGCGTTGGACTAGCGGGAGGGCCGGATACGCAGTATTTT. It encodes CSVGLAGGPDTQYF.

This chain links TRBV18 with TRBJ2-1, with a weak D call TRBD1 (6 bases). The V gene lost 3 bases and the J gene lost 5 bases, with 14 bases spanning the gap. There are 15 residues in the CDR3. CDR1 is KGHSH and CDR2 is LQKENI in the germline V gene. In DNA form, the CDR3 reads TGTGCCAGCTCACCCAGCAGGGGTGGAAACAATGAGCAGTTCTTC. Its protein is CASSPSRGGNNEQFF.

This clone was seen at least ten times. The chain recombines TRBV5-5 with TRBJ2-7; 7 bases are shared with TRBD1. This CDR3 spans 15 amino acids. Germline V gene sequence: CDR1 SGHKS, CDR2 YYEKEE (reference sequence). Trimming removed 3 bases from V and 4 bases from J; junction bases left unmatched: 10. Here the CDR3 DNA reads TGTGCCAGCAGCTCGACCGGGACAGTTTCGTACGAGCAGTACTTC. Translation: CASSSTGTVSYEQYF. The variable domain in full, completed from reference TRBV5-5 and TRBJ2-7, reads DAGVTQSPTHLIKTRGQQVTLRCSPISGHKSVSWYQQVLGQGPQFIFQYYEKEERGRGNFPDRFSARQFPNYSSELNVNALLLGDSALYLCASSSTGTVSYEQYFGPGTRLTVT.

The J gene is TRBJ1-5, the V gene TRBV16; D might be TRBD1 (6 bases). V was shortened by 4 bases and J by 6 bases, with 34 bases between the two germline ends. Germline CDR1 KGHSY, CDR2 FQNENV. CDR3 length: 21 residues. The CDR3 spells CASSRFTGKAGALLASQPQHF. CDR3 nucleotide sequence: TGTGCCAGCAGCCGCTTCACCGGAAAGGCAGGGGCCCTTTTAGCAAGTCAGCCCCAGCATTTT.

This clone was seen once. The genes are TRBV7-2 and TRBJ1-3; D gene uncertain. CDR1 and CDR2 (germline): SGHTA, FQGNSA. Trimming removed 5 bases at V and 3 bases at J, with 14 bases between. CDR3 length: 15 residues. The CDR3 nucleotides are TGTGCCAGCAGCCCGAACGGGAACTTTGGAAACACCATATATTTT. Its protein is CASSPNGNFGNTIYF.